This T cell receptor beta chain emerged from a study of control samples from healthy donors and cancer patients. Germline CDR1 reads LGHDT; CDR2 reads YNNKEL (reference sequence). There are 15 residues in the CDR3. Trimming stripped 4 bases from V and 0 bases from J, with 12 bases between. The protocol was immunoSEQ multiplex PCR, while the TCRdb copy is restricted to in-frame clones and leaves out a portion. The sample has 80,000 or so clones, 94% seen once. The chain carries TRBV3-1 (or the pseudogene TRBV3-2) and TRBJ1-1; maybe TRBD1 (6 bases). The source of this sequence is a woman between 35 and 50 years old in good health. Sequences were obtained from blood. DNA of the CDR3: TGTGCCAGCAGCCGAGGACAGCTCATGAACACTGAAGCTTTCTTT. Encoded protein: CASSRGQLMNTEAFF.